The 32 T cell receptor beta chains in this list originate from one sample, sequenced in a study of T cell responses to AZD1222 COVID-19 vaccine. Sequencing was performed with immunoSEQ multiplex PCR; in TCRdb, only in-frame clones are kept and a portion is missing. The sample contains more than 85,000 clones, about 88% of which appear only once. Specimen: peripheral blood, collected on day 0 of AZD1222 vaccination. These receptors were collected from an adult in good health.

This rearrangement joins TRBV19 to TRBJ1-1, with a possible D match to TRBD1 (5 bases). The CDR3 runs 14 residues. Germline CDR1 LNHDA, CDR2 SQIVND (reference sequence). The V and J ends lost 3 bases and 2 bases respectively, with 10 bases between them. CDR3 nucleotide sequence: TGTGCCAGTAGTATGGACACGGGAAACACTGAAGCTTTCTTT. Its protein is CASSMDTGNTEAFF.

The J gene is TRBJ2-5, the V gene TRBV15; 7 bases line up with TRBD2. V trimming: 8 bases; J trimming: 5 bases; junction bases outside the gene matches: 5. The CDR3 length is 12 residues. CDR1 LNHNV and CDR2 YYDKDF come from the germline V gene (reference sequence). The CDR3 DNA reads TGTGCCACCGGCCGCGGGAGTGAGACCCAGTACTTC. Encoded protein: CATGRGSETQYF. The full variable domain, its missing parts supplied by reference TRBV15 and TRBJ2-5, is DAMVIQNPRYQVTQFGKPVTLSCSQTLNHNVMYWYQQKSSQAPKLLFHYYDKDFNNEADTPDNFQSRRPNTSFCFLDIRSPGLGDTAMYLCATGRGSETQYFGPGTRLLVL.

The rearrangement joins TRBV3-1 (or the pseudogene TRBV3-2) to TRBJ2-2; 8 bases line up with TRBD2. Germline assignment: CDR1 LGHDT and CDR2 YNNKEL (reference sequence). CDR3 length: 17 amino acids. Unmatched junction bases numbered 5, after V lost 2 bases and J lost 0 bases. The CDR3 reads CASSQLSRGANTGELFF. The CDR3 DNA sequence: TGTGCCAGCAGCCAACTCTCGCGGGGGGCGAACACCGGGGAGCTGTTTTTT.

The gene calls are TRBV30 and TRBJ2-7, with unresolved D. Germline-derived CDR1 and CDR2 are GTSNPN and SVGIG (reference sequence). V lost 4 bases and J 6 bases, leaving 10 bases between the germline ends. The CDR3 loop spans 11 amino acids. CDR3 region: CAWTLQTEQYF. The CDR3 nucleotides are TGTGCCTGGACCCTGCAGACCGAGCAGTACTTC.

The chain uses TRBV5-1 and TRBJ1-2, with 7 bases aligning to TRBD1. The V gene end was trimmed by 6 bases and the J gene end by 4 bases; junction bases not matched to a gene: 18. CDR3 size: 17 residues. Germline V gene lookup returns CDR1 SGHRS and CDR2 YFSETQ. The CDR3 here is CASNYDRTGQDAYGYTF. The CDR3 coding sequence is TGCGCCAGCAATTACGACCGGACAGGTCAAGACGCCTATGGCTACACCTTC.

This chain links TRBV2 with TRBJ1-2; D uncertain. CDR1 is SNHLY, CDR2 FYNNEI, per germline. The CDR3 length is 14 residues. The V end lost 5 bases, the J end lost 2 bases, and 12 bases lay between the germline ends. DNA of the CDR3: TGTGCCAGCAGTTTTCTGGGCGGCAACTATGGCTACACCTTC. This translates into CASSFLGGNYGYTF.

The chain uses TRBV7-2 and TRBJ1-1; D possibly corresponds to TRBD1 (5 bases). The CDR3 spans 15 residues. V was clipped by 5 bases and J by 5 bases, with 18 bases between them. CDR1 is SGHTA, CDR2 FQGNSA, per germline. The CDR3 spells CASSLEPIRGTEAFF. The CDR3 nucleotides read TGTGCCAGCAGCCTCGAGCCTATCCGGGGGACTGAAGCTTTCTTT.

The J gene is TRBJ2-7, the V gene TRBV15, with D perhaps being TRBD1 or TRBD2 (5 bases each). CDR1 and CDR2 (germline): LNHNV, YYDKDF (reference sequence). The CDR3 spans 13 residues. Trimming pared 3 bases from V and 2 bases from J, leaving 8 bases between. CDR3 bases: TGTGCCACCAGCAGCGGGACCACCTACGAGCAGTACTTC. It translates to CATSSGTTYEQYF. Complete variable domain (other parts from reference TRBV15 and TRBJ2-7): DAMVIQNPRYQVTQFGKPVTLSCSQTLNHNVMYWYQQKSSQAPKLLFHYYDKDFNNEADTPDNFQSRRPNTSFCFLDIRSPGLGDTAMYLCATSSGTTYEQYFGPGTRLTVT.

The rearrangement links TRBV30 to TRBJ1-1; 8 positions agree with TRBD1. The CDR3 runs 14 residues. Germline loops: CDR1 GTSNPN, CDR2 SVGIG (reference sequence). V lost 0 bases to trimming and J lost 4 bases; unmatched junction nucleotides: 4. The CDR3 sequence is CAWSVGGTGTEAFF. The CDR3 nucleotides are TGTGCCTGGAGTGTCGGCGGGACAGGCACTGAAGCTTTCTTT.

This clone was found a few times. The chain combines TRBV6-6 with TRBJ2-7; maybe TRBD1 (6 bases). Between the trimmed V and J ends, which lost 2 bases and 4 bases, there was a span of 9 bases. The V gene's germline CDR1 is MNHNY and CDR2 SVGAGI (reference sequence). This CDR3 has 13 residues. The DNA of the CDR3 is TGTGCCAGCAGTTACGTAGGGGGTTACGAGCAGTACTTC. Protein sequence: CASSYVGGYEQYF.

This rearrangement joins TRBV14 to TRBJ2-7; 8 bases map to TRBD1. Per the germline V gene, CDR1 is SGHDN and CDR2 is FVKESK. Unmatched junction bases numbered 7, after V lost 3 bases and J lost 6 bases. This CDR3 is 14 amino acids long. In DNA form, the CDR3 reads TGTGCCAGCAGCCAGGACAGGGTGGGGAGCGAGCAGTACTTC. Translated: CASSQDRVGSEQYF.

The chain is built from TRBV7-2 and TRBJ1-1; D is perhaps TRBD1 (5 bases). The CDR3 consists of 18 residues. V dropped 6 bases and J dropped 3 bases, with 26 bases sitting between them. Germline V lookup: CDR1 SGHTA, CDR2 FQGNSA. CDR3 residues: CASSSPGPNSPWDTEAFF. CDR3 coding DNA: TGTGCCAGCAGTTCACCGGGACCTAATTCACCTTGGGACACTGAAGCTTTCTTT.

The chain links TRBV20-1 to TRBJ1-2; a weak D match, TRBD1 (5 bases). The V and J ends lost 3 bases and 8 bases respectively, with 10 bases between them. The CDR3 consists of 11 residues. Germline-derived CDR1 and CDR2 are DFQATT and SNEGSKA (reference sequence). The CDR3 protein is CSASRGVGYTF. CDR3 coding DNA: TGCAGTGCTAGTCGGGGGGTGGGCTACACCTTC.

With respect to this clone: Other DNA sequences in this specimen translate into the identical CDR3. The chain employs TRBV14 and TRBJ2-1; 8 nucleotides agree with TRBD1. Germline CDR1 and CDR2: SGHDN and FVKESK. CDR3 size: 14 residues. The trim removed 4 bases at V and 4 bases at J, leaving 3 bases unmatched. The CDR3 DNA sequence: TGTGCCAGCAGCCCCCAGGGGGCTTACAATGAGCAGTTCTTC. This codes for CASSPQGAYNEQFF.

Only a few counts were recorded for this clone. DNA of the CDR3: TGTGCCAGCAGCTCAGGACAGGGTCAAGACGCTGAAGCTTTCTTT. Residues: CASSSGQGQDAEAFF. The rearrangement links TRBV11-3 to TRBJ1-1, with 8 bases lining up with TRBD1. The V segment lost 4 bases and the J segment 6 bases; nucleotides outside the gene matches: 10. Germline CDR1 SGHNT, CDR2 YENEEA. The CDR3 length is 15 residues.

The genes are TRBV7-9 and TRBJ1-2; D call uncertain. The CDR3 has 14 residues. The V and J ends lost 0 bases and 3 bases respectively, with 8 bases between them. CDR1 and CDR2 (germline): SEHNR, FQNEAQ (reference sequence). The CDR3 loop is CASSLAGVDYGYTF. In DNA form, the CDR3 reads TGTGCCAGCAGCTTAGCTGGGGTGGACTATGGCTACACCTTC.

J is TRBJ1-2 and V is TRBV11-2, with 9 nucleotides matching TRBD1. This CDR3 contains 13 residues. Germline CDR1 SGHAT, CDR2 FQNNGV. The J segment lost 8 bases and the V segment lost 4 bases, leaving 5 bases of the junction unmatched. The CDR3 DNA is TGTGCCAGCAGCTCAGGGACAGGGAACGGCTACACCTTC. Protein: CASSSGTGNGYTF.

The chain carries TRBV9 and TRBJ1-2; a possible D gene is TRBD1 (6 bases). The CDR3 runs 13 residues. V was clipped by 3 bases and J by 2 bases, with 8 bases between them. Germline CDR1 and CDR2: SGDLS and YYNGEE. The CDR3 DNA follows: TGTGCCAGCAGCGGGGACAAGAACTATGGCTACACCTTC. It specifies CASSGDKNYGYTF.

V and J are TRBV19 and TRBJ1-1, with no clear D. The germline V and J ends were trimmed by 4 bases and 2 bases, with 11 bases remaining between them. Germline V lookup: CDR1 LNHDA, CDR2 SQIVND (reference sequence). The CDR3 runs 14 residues. For the CDR3, the DNA is TGTGCCAGTAGTACCTCCACCTTTAACACTGAAGCTTTCTTT. Translation gives CASSTSTFNTEAFF.

The CDR3 bases are TGCGCCAGCACACACAAGGAGGGGATCAATGAGCAGTTCTTC. Its protein product is CASTHKEGINEQFF. This chain links TRBV5-1 with TRBJ2-1; D is possibly TRBD2 (6 bases). The CDR3 totals 14 residues. Deletions cut 6 bases from V and 6 bases from J, with 16 bases between. CDR1 is SGHRS and CDR2 is YFSETQ in the germline V gene.

This chain connects TRBV7-8 to TRBJ1-2; D is possibly TRBD1 (5 bases). Trimming left V 3 bases short and J 2 bases short, with 10 bases between. Germline CDR1 reads SGHVS; CDR2 reads FQNEAQ. This CDR3 has 14 amino acids. The CDR3: CASSFWDRNYGYTF. CDR3 coding DNA: TGTGCCAGCAGCTTCTGGGACCGGAACTATGGCTACACCTTC.

This chain links TRBV9 with TRBJ1-6; 9 bases map to TRBD1. V was pared by 6 bases and J by 11 bases, with 6 bases of the junction left unmatched. The CDR3 covers 13 residues. Germline CDR1 SGDLS, CDR2 YYNGEE. The CDR3 nucleotides read TGTGCCAGCACTGGGGGACAGGGTACACCCCTCCACTTT. Its protein is CASTGGQGTPLHF.

This rearrangement joins TRBV15 to TRBJ1-4, with a weak D call TRBD1 (6 bases). Germline lookup yields CDR1 LNHNV and CDR2 YYDKDF (reference sequence). The CDR3 is 14 residues long. The germline V and J ends were trimmed by 9 bases and 1 base, with 12 bases remaining between them. The CDR3 region has the DNA TGTGCCACTACCCGGACAGTAACTAATGAAAAACTGTTTTTT. This gives the protein CATTRTVTNEKLFF. Full variable domain (rest looked up from reference TRBV15 and TRBJ1-4): DAMVIQNPRYQVTQFGKPVTLSCSQTLNHNVMYWYQQKSSQAPKLLFHYYDKDFNNEADTPDNFQSRRPNTSFCFLDIRSPGLGDTAMYLCATTRTVTNEKLFFGSGTQLSVL.

The V and J genes are TRBV11-2 and TRBJ2-1; the D call may be TRBD1 or TRBD2 (5 bases each). The CDR3 sequence is 15 residues long. Germline V lookup: CDR1 SGHAT, CDR2 FQNNGV. Trimming stripped 5 bases from V and 8 bases from J, with 19 bases between. The CDR3 bases are TGTGCCAGCAGCGTGAGCTTTGGTCGGGGACATGAGCAGTTCTTC. It translates to CASSVSFGRGHEQFF.

The chain uses TRBV19 and TRBJ1-2; no clear D. This CDR3 comprises 15 residues. From germline, CDR1 is LNHDA and CDR2 SQIVND (reference sequence). Trimming stripped 3 bases from V and 0 bases from J, with 11 bases between. The CDR3 is CASSIGSTANYGYTF. The CDR3 DNA reads TGTGCCAGTAGTATCGGTTCTACAGCTAACTATGGCTACACCTTC.

This clone was seen a single time. V gene TRBV24-1 combines with J gene TRBJ2-5; 7 bases align to TRBD1. J was trimmed by 5 bases and V by 7 bases; bases with no gene match: 6. CDR3 length: 13 amino acids. From germline, CDR1 is KGHDR and CDR2 SFDVKD. The CDR3 loop is CATRRTGGETQYF. CDR3 nucleotides: TGTGCCACCAGAAGGACAGGCGGGGAGACCCAGTACTTC.

This chain links TRBV27 with TRBJ2-7, with TRBD2 as a possible D gene (5 bases). Trimming removed 5 bases from V and 2 bases from J, with 13 bases in between. Germline lookup yields CDR1 MNHEY and CDR2 SMNVEV (reference sequence). The CDR3 is made up of 14 amino acids. The CDR3 DNA is TGTGCCAGCAGTAGTAACGGGGTACCCTACGAGCAGTACTTC. This sequence encodes CASSSNGVPYEQYF.

This chain uses TRBV27 with TRBJ1-3; no firm D call. The V gene's germline CDR1 is MNHEY and CDR2 SMNVEV (reference sequence). The CDR3 covers 12 residues. V gave up 6 bases and J gave up 0 bases, with 3 bases separating them. The CDR3 region is CASSDSGNTIYF. The CDR3 region has the DNA TGTGCCAGCAGCGACTCTGGAAACACCATATATTTT.

This clone was counted once. This chain connects TRBV30 to TRBJ2-7, with D uncertain. Germline V CDR1 and CDR2: GTSNPN, SVGIG (reference sequence). Deletions cut 2 bases from V and 3 bases from J, with 8 bases between. The CDR3 is 12 amino acids. The CDR3 DNA sequence: TGTGCCTGGAGTAGTTCGGGCTACGAGCAGTACTTC. Its protein is CAWSSSGYEQYF.

This clone was picked up one time. The gene calls are TRBV4-1 and TRBJ1-2; no firm D call. There are 14 residues in the CDR3. The germline V gene has CDR1 MGHRA and CDR2 YSYEKL. V was pared by 5 bases and J by 0 bases, with 10 bases between. CDR3 in amino acids: CASSSDTTNYGYTF. Here the CDR3 DNA reads TGCGCCAGCAGCTCCGACACAACTAACTATGGCTACACCTTC.

V gene TRBV19 combines with J gene TRBJ2-7; 8 bases are a match to TRBD2. This CDR3 contains 15 residues. V shed 5 bases and J 3 bases; nucleotides not matched to a gene: 9. CDR1 is LNHDA and CDR2 is SQIVND in the germline V gene (reference sequence). CDR3 amino acids: CASSRGSGILYEQYF. DNA of the CDR3: TGTGCCAGTAGTCGGGGTAGCGGGATACTCTACGAGCAGTACTTC.

The CDR3 here is CASSRSGRTYGYTF. CDR3 bases: TGTGCCAGCAGCCGGTCGGGCAGAACCTATGGCTACACCTTC. J is TRBJ1-2 and V is TRBV3-1 (or the pseudogene TRBV3-2); D is ambiguous. Germline lookup yields CDR1 LGHDT and CDR2 YNNKEL (reference sequence). The CDR3 sequence is 14 residues long. Trimming cost V 4 bases and J 4 bases, with 13 bases left between them.